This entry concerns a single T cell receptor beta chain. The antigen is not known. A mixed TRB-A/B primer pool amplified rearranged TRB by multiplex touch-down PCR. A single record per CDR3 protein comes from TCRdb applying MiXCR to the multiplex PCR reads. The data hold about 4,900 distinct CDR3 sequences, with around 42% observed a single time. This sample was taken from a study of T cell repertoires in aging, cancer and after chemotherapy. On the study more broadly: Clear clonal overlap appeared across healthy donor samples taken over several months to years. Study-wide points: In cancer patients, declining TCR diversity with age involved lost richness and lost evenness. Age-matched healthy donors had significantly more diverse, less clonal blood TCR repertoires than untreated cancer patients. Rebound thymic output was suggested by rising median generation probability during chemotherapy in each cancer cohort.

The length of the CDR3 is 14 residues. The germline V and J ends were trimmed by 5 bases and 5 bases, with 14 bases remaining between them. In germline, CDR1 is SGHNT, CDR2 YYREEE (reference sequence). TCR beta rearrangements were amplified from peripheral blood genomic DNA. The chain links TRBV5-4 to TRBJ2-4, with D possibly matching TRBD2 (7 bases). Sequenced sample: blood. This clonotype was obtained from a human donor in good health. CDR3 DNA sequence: TGTGCCAGCAGAGGGGGGGGGTCCGAAAACATTCAGTACTTC. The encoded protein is CASRGGGSENIQYF.